The 30 T cell receptor beta chains presented below share a single source sample, sequenced in a study of blood T cell repertoires in COVID-19. Using immunoSEQ multiplex PCR, the repertoire was profiled, and TCRdb retains in-frame clones only, with some absent. The sample includes a few hundred thousand clones, about nine tenths of them seen just once. Sequenced sample: peripheral blood. These TCRs come from a woman aged 45 to 65 with COVID-19, enrolled during active disease.

The J gene is TRBJ2-1, the V gene TRBV21-1; TRBD1 reflects the table's D call only, with no check against the DNA. TRBV21-1 is a listed pseudogene. The CDR3 has 15 amino acids. Here the CDR3 DNA reads TGTGCCAGCTCCTCCACAGTGGTCCTTGCCCATGAGCAGTTCTTC. Amino acids: CASSSTVVLAHEQFF.

CDR3 coding DNA: TGTGCCTGGAGTGCAGGGGTCGGAAACACCATATATTTT. As protein: CAWSAGVGNTIYF. The V gene is TRBV30, the J gene TRBJ1-3, with D perhaps TRBD1 (6 bases). The V gene's germline CDR1 is GTSNPN and CDR2 SVGIG (reference sequence). Trimming removed 1 base from V and 4 bases from J, with 8 bases in between. The CDR3 has 13 residues.

This clone is a singleton in its sample. The chain links TRBV3-1 (or the pseudogene TRBV3-2) to TRBJ2-7, with 8 bases fitting TRBD2. The CDR3 is 15 amino acids. Germline trimming cut 1 base from V and 0 bases from J; bases unmatched to any gene: 2. The germline V gene encodes CDR1 LGHDT and CDR2 YNNKEL (reference sequence). CDR3 bases: TGTGCCAGCAGCCAAGGCGGGGGGCCCTCCTACGAGCAGTACTTC. It codes for CASSQGGGPSYEQYF.

This clone showed up just a few times. V usage is TRBV10-1 and J usage is TRBJ1-2; TRBD1 matches 7 bases. The CDR3 is made up of 15 amino acids. With 2 bases clipped from V and 0 bases from J, the junction kept 3 bases outside the gene matches. Germline CDR1 WNHNN, CDR2 SYGVQD (reference sequence). CDR3 residues: CASSEGQAANYGYTF. Written as DNA, the CDR3 is TGCGCCAGCAGTGAGGGACAGGCGGCTAACTATGGCTACACCTTC.

The chain uses TRBV6-4 and TRBJ1-4, with 7 bases fitting TRBD1. CDR3 length equals 13 residues. Germline CDR1 reads MRHNA; CDR2 reads SNTAGT. J gave up 8 bases and V 6 bases, and 6 bases lay outside the gene matches. The CDR3 region is CASRPTGYEKLFF. Written as DNA, the CDR3 is TGTGCCAGCAGACCGACAGGGTACGAAAAACTGTTTTTT.

The chain carries TRBV9 and TRBJ2-1; 8 nucleotides match TRBD2. The CDR3 is 17 amino acids. V gave up 0 bases and J gave up 12 bases; unmatched junction bases: 17. Germline values: CDR1 SGDLS, CDR2 YYNGEE. The CDR3 nucleotides read TGTGCCAGCAGCGTAGCCCCAACTAGCGGTTCTGCACTGGGGCAGTTCTTC. The encoded protein is CASSVAPTSGSALGQFF.

The chain couples TRBV3-1 (or the pseudogene TRBV3-2) to TRBJ2-7, with 10 bases lining up with TRBD2. Trimming cost V 3 bases and J 3 bases; bases outside gene matches: 2. This CDR3 has 14 residues. Germline CDR1 and CDR2: LGHDT and YNNKEL (reference sequence). The CDR3 bases are TGTGCCAGCAGCCAGACTAGCGGGTACTACGAGCAGTACTTC. Translated: CASSQTSGYYEQYF.

The genes are TRBV6-5 and TRBJ2-1, with TRBD2 identical over 14 bases. After removal of 5 bases from V and 10 bases from J, the junction contained 7 bases not matched to a gene. The CDR3 sequence is 15 residues long. Per the germline V gene, CDR1 is MNHEY and CDR2 is SVGAGI. The CDR3 sequence: CASSMRTSGRSEQFF. In DNA form, the CDR3 reads TGTGCCAGCAGTATGAGGACTAGCGGGAGGAGCGAGCAGTTCTTC.

The V and J genes are TRBV29-1 and TRBJ1-6; D is unclear. CDR1 SQVTM and CDR2 ANQGSEA come from the germline V gene. The CDR3 has 14 amino acids. V was clipped by 5 bases and J by 7 bases, with 15 bases between them. This chain's CDR3 is CSVREAGVNSPLHF. As DNA, the CDR3 is TGCAGCGTTCGAGAAGCCGGAGTAAATTCACCCCTCCACTTT.

The rearrangement uses TRBV6-5 and TRBJ2-4, with D tentatively TRBD2 (6 bases). The germline V gene encodes CDR1 MNHEY and CDR2 SVGAGI. Trimming left V 6 bases short and J 0 bases short, with 12 bases between. This CDR3 comprises 15 residues. The CDR3 loop reads CASRPPGVAKNIQYF. In DNA form, the CDR3 reads TGTGCCAGCAGACCCCCGGGGGTAGCCAAAAACATTCAGTACTTC.

This rearrangement joins TRBV30 to TRBJ2-3; 11 positions match TRBD2. The V gene's germline CDR1 is GTSNPN and CDR2 SVGIG (reference sequence). CDR3 length equals 14 residues. The ends lost 4 bases at V and 4 bases at J; junction bases unmatched: 4. CDR3: CAWNLAGGADTQYF. CDR3 DNA sequence: TGTGCCTGGAATCTAGCGGGAGGTGCAGATACGCAGTATTTT.

CDR3 region: CASSKSESQETQYF. Written as DNA, the CDR3 is TGTGCCAGCAGTAAGAGCGAATCCCAAGAGACCCAGTACTTC. The genes are TRBV9 and TRBJ2-5; no reliable D call. In germline, CDR1 is SGDLS, CDR2 YYNGEE. The CDR3 length is 14 residues. The V and J ends lost 5 bases and 1 base respectively, with 12 bases between them.

The V call is TRBV4-1, the J call TRBJ2-7; 9 bases line up with TRBD2. The J segment lost 3 bases and the V segment lost 4 bases, leaving 10 bases of the junction unmatched. CDR3 length equals 16 residues. Germline loops: CDR1 MGHRA, CDR2 YSYEKL. Here the CDR3 DNA reads TGCGCCAGCAGCCTCGGGACTAGCCCGGAAGTCTACGAGCAGTACTTC. It yields the protein CASSLGTSPEVYEQYF.

The chain is built from TRBV10-2 and TRBJ2-7, with TRBD2 matching 7 bases. The CDR3 extends over 15 amino acids. J lost 1 base, V lost 0 bases, and 3 bases had no gene match. CDR1 is WSHSY, CDR2 SAAADI, per germline. For the CDR3, the DNA is TGCGCCAGCAGTGAGTCGGGCGGGAGATCCTACGAGCAGTACTTC. Its protein product is CASSESGGRSYEQYF.

The rearrangement joins TRBV5-6 to TRBJ2-3; the D gene is possibly TRBD1 (6 bases). Germline V lookup: CDR1 SGHDT, CDR2 YYEEEE. V was shortened by 2 bases and J by 0 bases, with 16 bases between the two germline ends. This CDR3 comprises 17 residues. In DNA, the CDR3 is TGTGCCAGCAGCTTATTTCCGGGACATAGTAGCACAGATACGCAGTATTTT. Its translation: CASSLFPGHSSTDTQYF.

V gene TRBV5-4 combines with J gene TRBJ2-5, with TRBD2 identical over 8 bases. The germline V gene has CDR1 SGHNT and CDR2 YYREEE (reference sequence). The CDR3 has 14 residues. Trimming cost V 3 bases and J 1 base; bases outside gene matches: 2. The CDR3 protein is CASSSGLGQETQYF. The CDR3 nucleotides are TGTGCCAGCAGCTCGGGACTAGGCCAAGAGACCCAGTACTTC. Full variable domain (missing parts from reference TRBV5-4 and TRBJ2-5): ETGVTQSPTHLIKTRGQQVTLRCSSQSGHNTVSWYQQALGQGPQFIFQYYREEENGRGNFPPRFSGLQFPNYSSELNVNALELDDSALYLCASSSGLGQETQYFGPGTRLLVL.

The J gene is TRBJ1-5, the V gene TRBV5-1, with D perhaps TRBD1 (6 bases). Trimming cost V 4 bases and J 2 bases, with 13 bases left between them. This CDR3 has 15 amino acids. Germline CDR1 reads SGHRS; CDR2 reads YFSETQ. Here the CDR3 reads CASSQDSLGNQPQHF. CDR3 DNA: TGCGCCAGCAGCCAGGACAGTCTGGGCAATCAGCCCCAGCATTTT.

This rearrangement joins TRBV6-5 to TRBJ1-5; 7 positions match TRBD1. The CDR3 extends over 14 amino acids. Trimming cost V 6 bases and J 2 bases; bases outside gene matches: 4. Germline V lookup: CDR1 MNHEY, CDR2 SVGAGI. The CDR3 reads CASRPGTGNQPQHF. In DNA form, the CDR3 reads TGTGCCAGCAGACCAGGGACAGGCAATCAGCCCCAGCATTTT.

This clone is a singleton in its sample. This sequence joins TRBV30 and TRBJ2-7; 7 bases fit TRBD1. Germline CDR1 GTSNPN, CDR2 SVGIG (reference sequence). Germline trimming cut 2 bases from V and 4 bases from J; bases unmatched to any gene: 5. The CDR3 runs to 13 residues. CDR3 in DNA: TGTGCCTGGAGTATACAGGGGCTATACGAGCAGTACTTC. It specifies CAWSIQGLYEQYF.

The V and J genes are TRBV9 and TRBJ2-7; 7 nucleotides match TRBD1. This CDR3 has 14 amino acids. Trimming at V came to 0 bases and at J to 6 bases, leaving 6 bases not matched to a gene. From germline, CDR1 is SGDLS and CDR2 YYNGEE. CDR3 sequence: CASSVASTGPEQYF. CDR3 bases: TGTGCCAGCAGCGTAGCTTCGACAGGGCCCGAGCAGTACTTC.

The chain uses TRBV10-3 and TRBJ1-1, with 10 bases fitting TRBD1. The CDR3 covers 16 residues. Unmatched junction bases numbered 5, after V lost 0 bases and J lost 4 bases. Looked up from germline, CDR1 is ENHRY and CDR2 is SYGVKD. The CDR3 region has the DNA TGTGCCATCAGTGAGTCCCCGGGACAGGGGATCACTGAAGCTTTCTTT. This gives the protein CAISESPGQGITEAFF.

Only a few counts were recorded for this clone. The V call is TRBV20-1, the J call TRBJ1-2; D is perhaps TRBD1 (6 bases). CDR3 size: 13 residues. Trimming shortened V by 3 bases and J by 4 bases, and 12 bases separated the two germline ends. From germline, CDR1 is DFQATT and CDR2 SNEGSKA (reference sequence). Here the CDR3 DNA reads TGCAGTGCTAGTACAGGGCGTTCCTATGGCTACACCTTC. Its protein product is CSASTGRSYGYTF.

The gene calls are TRBV4-3 and TRBJ2-1; 8 bases line up with TRBD2. V shed 0 bases and J 7 bases; nucleotides not matched to a gene: 11. Germline CDR1 LGHNA, CDR2 YSLEER. The CDR3 is 17 residues long. In DNA, the CDR3 is TGCGCCAGCAGCCAAGAACTAAGGGTAGCGGGACTTAATGAGCAGTTCTTC. Translating gives CASSQELRVAGLNEQFF.

The chain uses TRBV20-1 and TRBJ2-7; D is ambiguous. Trimming left V 6 bases short and J 3 bases short, with 9 bases between. Germline CDR1 and CDR2: DFQATT and SNEGSKA (reference sequence). This CDR3 comprises 11 residues. The DNA for the CDR3 is TGCAGTGCCTCCCACAGCTACGAGCAGTACTTC. Encoded protein: CSASHSYEQYF.

The chain is built from TRBV7-9 and TRBJ1-2, with D unclear. The germline gives CDR1 SEHNR, CDR2 FQNEAQ (reference sequence). The CDR3 contains 14 residues. Trimming pared 5 bases from V and 8 bases from J, leaving 18 bases between. The CDR3 sequence: CASSLTGELRGYTF. CDR3 nucleotides: TGTGCCAGCAGCCTCACCGGGGAGCTTAGGGGCTACACCTTC.

This chain uses TRBV5-1 with TRBJ2-3; no clear D. The CDR3 extends over 15 amino acids. Trimming shortened V by 1 base and J by 1 base, and 10 bases separated the two germline ends. Germline loops: CDR1 SGHRS, CDR2 YFSETQ. CDR3 region: CASSLSSTGTDTQYF. The CDR3 nucleotides are TGCGCCAGCAGCTTGTCGAGCACGGGCACAGATACGCAGTATTTT.

V is TRBV18 and J is TRBJ2-7; 10 bases are shared with TRBD1. The germline V gene has CDR1 KGHSH and CDR2 LQKENI. The V and J ends lost 3 bases and 5 bases, in that order; junction bases with no gene match: 7. This CDR3 comprises 15 residues. The CDR3 is CASSPAGDRGNEQYF. The CDR3 region has the DNA TGTGCCAGCTCACCGGCGGGGGACAGGGGTAACGAGCAGTACTTC. Supplemented by reference TRBV18 and TRBJ2-7, the full variable domain reads NAGVMQNPRHLVRRRGQEARLRCSPMKGHSHVYWYRQLPEEGLKFMVYLQKENIIDESGMPKERFSAEFPKEGPSILRIQQVVRGDSAAYFCASSPAGDRGNEQYFGPGTRLTVT.

In its sample, this clone was seen once. The chain recombines TRBV5-1 with TRBJ1-1; 7 nucleotides align to TRBD1. Germline assignment: CDR1 SGHRS and CDR2 YFSETQ. V was clipped by 4 bases and J by 2 bases; unmatched bases: 11. This CDR3 is 16 amino acids long. The CDR3 DNA reads as TGCGCCAGCAGCCTCGAACCGGGACAGATAAACACTGAAGCTTTCTTT. Translating it yields CASSLEPGQINTEAFF.

CDR3 sequence (DNA): TGCGCCAGCAGCCAAGTAATGACGAACAGAAATGGCTACACCTTC. This translates into CASSQVMTNRNGYTF. V is TRBV4-1 and J is TRBJ1-2; unclear D gene. With 1 base removed from V and 6 bases from J, the gap between germline ends came to 15 bases. The CDR3 has 15 amino acids. Germline-derived CDR1 and CDR2 are MGHRA and YSYEKL.

V and J are TRBV27 and TRBJ1-6, with 9 bases that match TRBD1. The CDR3 extends over 16 amino acids. The germline V gene has CDR1 MNHEY and CDR2 SMNVEV (reference sequence). V shed 8 bases, J shed 7 bases, and the junction held 12 bases outside the gene matches. The DNA for the CDR3 is TGTGCCAGCCATCCCTCGACAGGGGGGGACAATTCACCCCTCCACTTT. It yields the protein CASHPSTGGDNSPLHF.